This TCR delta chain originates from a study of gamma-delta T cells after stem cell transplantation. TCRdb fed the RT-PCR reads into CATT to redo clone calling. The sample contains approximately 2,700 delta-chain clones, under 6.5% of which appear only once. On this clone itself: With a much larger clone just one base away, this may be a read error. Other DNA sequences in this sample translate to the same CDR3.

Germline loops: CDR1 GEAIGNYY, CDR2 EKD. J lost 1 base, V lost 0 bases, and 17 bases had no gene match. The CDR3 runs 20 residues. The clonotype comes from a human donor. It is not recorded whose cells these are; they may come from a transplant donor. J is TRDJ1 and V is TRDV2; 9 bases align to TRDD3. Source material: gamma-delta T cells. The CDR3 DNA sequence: TGTGCCTGTGACACCGTAAATGTACTGGGGGACACTTATACCACCGATAAACTCATCTTT. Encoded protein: CACDTVNVLGDTYTTDKLIF.